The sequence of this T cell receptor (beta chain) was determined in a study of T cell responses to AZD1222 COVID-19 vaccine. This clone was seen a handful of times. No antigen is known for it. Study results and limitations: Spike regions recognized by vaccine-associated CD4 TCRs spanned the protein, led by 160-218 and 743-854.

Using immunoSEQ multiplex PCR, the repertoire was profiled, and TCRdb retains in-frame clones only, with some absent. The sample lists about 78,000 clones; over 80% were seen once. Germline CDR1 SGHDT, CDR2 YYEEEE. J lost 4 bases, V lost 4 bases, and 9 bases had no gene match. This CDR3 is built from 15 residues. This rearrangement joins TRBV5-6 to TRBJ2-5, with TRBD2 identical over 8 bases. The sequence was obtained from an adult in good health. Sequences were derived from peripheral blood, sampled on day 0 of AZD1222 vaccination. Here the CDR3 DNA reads TGTGCCAGCAGCCCCCGGGGGGGACGGGGAGAGACCCAGTACTTC. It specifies CASSPRGGRGETQYF.